The entry below describes one TCR beta chain. Its antigen is unknown. No much larger clone exists at a distance of one base, and base qualities are not known. The treatment or condition label, read with the paper, signifies: suppressive antiretroviral therapy. Lysates of CMV-infected fibroblasts at about 11 ug/mL were used to stimulate the cells. Memory CD4+ T cells that did not respond, being CD40L-negative, CD69-negative and CD45RO-high, were sorted as memory populations depleted of antigen-responding cells. Participants were HIV-1-infected adults who started suppressive ART during chronic infection. For at least 4 years, the participants' plasma HIV-1 RNA had been undetectable, below 50 copies/mL. To be included, participants needed a CD4+ T cell count above 400 cells/uL and a positive CMV serology. Before stimulation, PBMCs were isolated using density centrifugation and then depleted of CD8+ T cells. CD8-depleted PBMCs were stimulated for 15 to 20 hours with anti-CD28/CD49d costimulation, CD40-blocking antibody and enfuvirtide to prevent new infections. Sorting was done on either a Beckman Coulter MoFlo Legacy or an XDP sorter, and propidium iodide was used to exclude dead cells. The QIAamp DNA Mini Kit was used for genomic DNA extraction from samples above one million cells, and the Quick-DNA Microprep Kit was used otherwise.

This record comes from a study of persistence of HIV-infected CD4 T cells (dated by TCRdb to 2020 to 2022). Broadly, across the study: The study isolated CMV- and HIV-1 Gag-responding CD4+ T cells from ART-treated individuals to examine antigen-driven clonal expansion of HIV-1-infected cells. Peripheral blood samples of up to about 180 mL were taken at multiple time points, with the exception of two participants who underwent leukapheresis at a single time point. The median time the participants had spent on suppressive ART was over 7 years. Cross-participant TCR cluster analysis included under ten participants for CMV and 6 or 7 participants for Gag. Proviral sequencing was used to assess clonality among infected cells, whereas TCRbeta sequencing gauged the clonality of all cells within each sorted population. The investigation overall reported the following: TCRbeta richness in CMV- and Gag-responding cells was significantly lower than in anti-CD3/anti-CD28-responding cells; CMV-responding cells had higher oligoclonality than CD3/CD28-stimulated and Gag-responding cells. Within the same sorted populations, how oligoclonal the TCRs were correlated with how oligoclonal the proviruses were. Antigen-responding cells were enriched for expanded CDR3beta sequences that were degenerate, which suggests that CD4+ responses to CMV and Gag underwent convergent selection. Because the TCR analyses were done in bulk, restricting them to just the rare CMV-responding cells that actually carried HIV-1 proviruses was not possible. Only a small number of individuals took part in the study, and only a limited range of antigens was tested.

The immunoSEQ hsTCRB assay version 4, run in survey mode, was used to sequence TCRbeta repertoires from genomic DNA. For TCRbeta sequencing, genomic DNA was diluted to around 9.7 ng/uL, with up to 1 ug used per sample. Per the original workflow: ImmunoSeq Analyzer 3.0 was used for analysis of TCRbeta data, and diversity was computed on productive nucleotide rearrangements. Lower-bound TCR diversity was estimated with the improved Chao index, and clonality with the Gini coefficient using the Immunarch R package. Different nucleotide rearrangements encoding the same CDR3beta amino acid sequence were treated as distinct clonotypes. TCRbeta sequences significantly enriched in antigen-responding cells relative to anti-CD3/anti-CD28-activated cells were identified by differential abundance analysis. Using predicted peptide-MHC specificity as the basis, GLIPH2 grouped TCRs into clusters, both for each participant individually and for the merged data sets that combined participants. TCRdb provides this immuneACCESS table in a form limited to in-frame rearrangements. Some clones are lacking; in checked studies, under half of them reflect an unresolved V gene, and why the rest are absent is not known. The DNA was the basis for D and trimming; V, J and clone size are from that table. This sample has about 48,000 clones in its table, and over 70% of those were observed once. Of the sample, about 3% is held by the ten largest clones.

The V end loses 4 bases and the J end loses 2 bases, and a stretch of 6 bases separates them. The CDR3, from cysteine to phenylalanine, totals 14 residues. Only the CDR3 DNA stays, 42 bases, in frame from base 1. Via the germline V gene (reference sequence), CDR1 is LNHDA and CDR2 SQIVND. The chain couples TRBV19 to TRBJ1-6; D gene: possibly TRBD1, on 6 matching bases. The sequenced sample was CD4+ T cells sorted from PBMCs after approximately 20-hour stimulation, obtained from a patient who received antiretroviral therapy. What the cell subset or site label conveys for this sample: CD40L-CD69- CD45RO-high memory CD4 T cells not responding to CMV lysate. The source of this sequence is an adult man with HIV who was CMV-seropositive. The CDR3 protein sequence reads: CASSRDTYNSPLHF. The nucleotides read TGTGCCAGTAGTAGGGACACCTATAATTCACCCCTCCACTTT.